These T cell receptor beta chains were read from a single sample in a study of blood T cell repertoires in COVID-19. The table came from immunoSEQ multiplex PCR; TCRdb's copy has only in-frame clones and leaves some out. The sample holds 300,000 to 350,000 clones; around nine tenths are singletons and the top ten take less than 3.5%. What was sequenced was peripheral blood. These receptor sequences come from a woman in her late teens or twenties who had recovered from COVID-19. Each CDR3 is given with its conserved first and last residue. The D gene is left open where the match is weak. Part of the rows lack a size; the others show once, few, many or a class for expanded clones.

abundance	j_gene	d_gene	v_gene	CDR3nt	CDR3aa
NA	TRBJ2-1	TRBD2	TRBV10-3	TGTGCCATCAGTGAGAGAATAGCGGGGACCTACAATGAGCAGTTCTTC	CAISERIAGTYNEQFF
NA	TRBJ2-1	TRBD2	TRBV11-2	TGTGCCAGCAGCCTACTGACTAGCGGGTTCTACAATGAGCAGTTCTTC	CASSLLTSGFYNEQFF
few	TRBJ1-1	TRBD1	TRBV6-2/TRBV6-3	TGTGCCAGCAGTCGGAAATTTAGGTGGACAGGGAACACTGAAGCTTTCTTT	CASSRKFRWTGNTEAFF
NA	TRBJ1-5	NA	TRBV20-1	TGCAGTGCTAGTGGCGGGATGAATCAGCCCCAGCATTTT	CSASGGMNQPQHF
NA	TRBJ1-1	NA	TRBV6-5	TGTGCCAGCAGTAATACCCCCGGGACTTCCACTGAAGCTTTCTTT	CASSNTPGTSTEAFF
NA	TRBJ1-2	NA	TRBV7-9	TGTGCCAGCAGCTTAACGGAGTACTATGGCTACACCTTC	CASSLTEYYGYTF
NA	TRBJ2-1	TRBD2	TRBV5-8	TGTGCCAGCAGCATAACAGGGCCGGGGAGCGGGAGCTCCTACAATGAGCAGTTCTTC	CASSITGPGSGSSYNEQFF
NA	TRBJ1-1	NA	TRBV27	TGTGCCAGCAGTTTAAGTCAGGGAAACACTGAAGCTTTCTTT	CASSLSQGNTEAFF
NA	TRBJ1-4	NA	TRBV14	TGTGCCAGCAGCTTATTTCGACTTCGGGAAAAACTGTTTTTT	CASSLFRLREKLFF
once	TRBJ1-4	NA	TRBV19	TGTGCCAGTAATTGGGGGCCAACAAACGGGGCTAATGAAAAACTGTTTTTT	CASNWGPTNGANEKLFF
NA	TRBJ1-2	TRBD1	TRBV7-9	TGTGCCAGCAGTTCTACTAGGGACAGAGGGGGTAACTATGGCTACACCTTC	CASSSTRDRGGNYGYTF
NA	TRBJ2-1	NA	TRBV19	TGTGCCAGCACCGACTATCCCGGGAATGAGCAGTTCTTC	CASTDYPGNEQFF
NA	TRBJ1-3	NA	TRBV7-9	TGTGCCAGCAGCCTCTCTGGAAACACCATATATTTT	CASSLSGNTIYF
NA	TRBJ1-1	TRBD1	TRBV20-1	TGCAGTGCTATTGGACAGGCTGAAGCTTTCTTT	CSAIGQAEAFF
NA	TRBJ1-3	NA	TRBV18	TGTGCCAGCTCACCACGGGCGGCCGGGGGCTCTGGAAACACCATATATTTT	CASSPRAAGGSGNTIYF
once	TRBJ1-1	NA	TRBV5-1	TGCGCCAGCAGCTTGGGGCAGGGGAGCACTGAAGCTTTCTTT	CASSLGQGSTEAFF
NA	TRBJ2-1	TRBD2	TRBV3-1/TRBV3-2	TGTGCCAGCAGCCAAGATCTAGCGGGAATAGACTACAATGAGCAGTTCTTC	CASSQDLAGIDYNEQFF
NA	TRBJ2-3	NA	TRBV5-1	TGCGCCAGCAGCTTGGCGTCCACAGATACGCAGTATTTT	CASSLASTDTQYF